These T cell receptor beta chains were read from a single sample in a study of T cells in Graves' hyperthyroidism and ophthalmopathy. TCRdb re-called the multiplex PCR reads with MiXCR, one entry per CDR3 protein. The sample comprises about 400,000 distinct CDR3 sequences, roughly 15% of which are singletons, and 5.3% rests with the top ten. The sequencing input was blood. The receptors shown here come from a woman aged 18-30 years with Graves' hyperthyroidism. Each CDR3 is given with its conserved first and last residue. A D gene is named only where the DNA matches it firmly. Clone size appears in some rows only: once, few, many, or a class for an expanded clone.

v_gene,j_gene,abundance,d_gene,CDR3nt,CDR3aa
TRBV11-1,TRBJ2-1,many,TRBD2,TGTGCCAGTAGCCGGCTAGCGGCCAATGAGCAGTTCTTC,CASSRLAANEQFF
TRBV18,TRBJ1-5,few,TRBD1,TGTGCCAGCTCACACGACAGGGGTGAGAATCAGCCCCAGCATTTT,CASSHDRGENQPQHF
TRBV12-3/TRBV12-4,TRBJ2-1,many,.,TGTGCCAGCAGTTTAGGTAGAGGGAGCGATGAGCAGTTCTTC,CASSLGRGSDEQFF
TRBV20-1,TRBJ2-7,.,TRBD2,TGCAGTGCGGTCAGCTTAGGGCGGGAGGGCTCCTACGAGCAGTACTTC,CSAVSLGREGSYEQYF
TRBV7-2,TRBJ2-3,many,.,TGTGCCAGCAGCTCAATCAGAGATTCCCCGCAGTATTTT,CASSSIRDSPQYF
TRBV6-1,TRBJ2-7,.,.,TGTGCCAGCAGCGCCCCGAACAGGGATAGGACCTACGAGCAGTACTTC,CASSAPNRDRTYEQYF
TRBV19,TRBJ2-6,few,.,TGTGCCAGTCGCCAGGGGTTCGGGGCCAACGTCCTGACTTTC,CASRQGFGANVLTF
TRBV7-9,TRBJ2-7,many,.,TGTGCCAGCAGCTCCGCTATACAGGGCCCCCTAGGCTACGAGCAGTACTTC,CASSSAIQGPLGYEQYF
TRBV27,TRBJ2-3,.,.,TGTGCCAGCAGCATAGTACGGGGTTACACAGATACGCAGTATTTT,CASSIVRGYTDTQYF
TRBV30,TRBJ1-2,many,.,TGTGCCTGGAGCCCCCGGGGGGCCAGACGCTATGGCTACACCTTC,CAWSPRGARRYGYTF
TRBV7-6,TRBJ2-1,.,TRBD1,TGTGCCAGCAGCTCGGACAGGGCCCATGAGCAGTTCTTC,CASSSDRAHEQFF
TRBV6-1,TRBJ2-7,many,TRBD2,TGTGCCAGCAGACCAAGGAGCGGGAGGGCCTCCTACGAGCAGTACTTC,CASRPRSGRASYEQYF